What follows are 27 T cell receptor beta chains derived from one specimen sequenced in a study of cytomegalovirus exposure and HLA in healthy donors. With 60 Vbeta and 13 Jbeta primers, the PCR was carried out. Some clones are missing from TCRdb's copy, which holds only in-frame ones; the method was immunoSEQ multiplex PCR. The data show about 180,000 clones, under 80% seen once. The sample was PBMCs. These receptors were collected from a human donor in good health.

This sequence joins TRBV6-5 and TRBJ2-1, with 10 bases lining up with TRBD2. V gave up 7 bases and J gave up 6 bases; unmatched junction bases: 9. Germline loops: CDR1 MNHEY, CDR2 SVGAGI. The CDR3 runs 15 residues. CDR3 residues: CASTPSGGVGNEQFF. For the CDR3, the DNA is TGTGCCAGCACCCCGAGCGGGGGGGTTGGCAATGAGCAGTTCTTC.

The chain recombines TRBV4-1 with TRBJ1-5; 8 bases align to TRBD1. This CDR3 contains 19 residues. The ends lost 0 bases at V and 6 bases at J; junction bases unmatched: 16. From germline, CDR1 is MGHRA and CDR2 YSYEKL. The CDR3 nucleotides read TGCGCCAGCAGCCAAGAATGGCGGGACAGGAGCCCTAAGGGTCAGCCCCAGCATTTT. Translation: CASSQEWRDRSPKGQPQHF.

The table lists this clone with a count of one. The CDR3 DNA is TGTGCCAGCAGTGAGGGGGCAGGGAGGGGTGAAGCTTTCTTT. Its protein is CASSEGAGRGEAFF. This sequence joins TRBV2 and TRBJ1-1; tentatively, D is TRBD1 (6 bases). The CDR3 sequence is 14 residues long. The germline V gene has CDR1 SNHLY and CDR2 FYNNEI. V was cut by 3 bases and J by 7 bases, with 15 bases left in between. The variable domain in full, completed from reference TRBV2 and TRBJ1-1, reads EPEVTQTPSHQVTQMGQEVILRCVPISNHLYFYWYRQILGQKVEFLVSFYNNEISEKSEIFDDQFSVERPDGSNFTLKIRSTKLEDSAMYFCASSEGAGRGEAFFGQGTRLTVV.

The chain carries TRBV9 and TRBJ1-2, with D possibly matching TRBD1 (5 bases). The ends were cut back, 2 bases at V and 3 bases at J, with 8 bases in the middle. The CDR3 is 13 residues long. Per the germline V gene, CDR1 is SGDLS and CDR2 is YYNGEE. The CDR3, as DNA: TGTGCCAGCAGCGTGGGACTTTACTATGGCTACACCTTC. Translating it yields CASSVGLYYGYTF.

V and J are TRBV11-2 and TRBJ1-1; D remains unclear. Trimming left V 2 bases short and J 3 bases short, with 10 bases between. The V gene's germline CDR1 is SGHAT and CDR2 FQNNGV. The CDR3 extends over 14 amino acids. In nucleotides, the CDR3 is TGTGCCAGCAGCTTAATCTTGGAGGACACTGAAGCTTTCTTT. It translates to CASSLILEDTEAFF. Drawing the rest from reference TRBV11-2 and TRBJ1-1, the complete variable domain is EAGVAQSPRYKIIEKRQSVAFWCNPISGHATLYWYQQILGQGPKLLIQFQNNGVVDDSQLPKDRFSAERLKGVDSTLKIQPAKLEDSAVYLCASSLILEDTEAFFGQGTRLTVV.

This clone appeared a few times. The chain links TRBV5-1 to TRBJ1-2, with 8 bases fitting TRBD1. Germline assignment: CDR1 SGHRS and CDR2 YFSETQ. V was clipped by 4 bases and J by 8 bases; unmatched bases: 4. The CDR3 totals 12 residues. Here the CDR3 reads CASSPQGDGYTF. As DNA, the CDR3 is TGCGCCAGCAGCCCACAGGGGGACGGCTACACCTTC.

The chain combines TRBV15 with TRBJ2-7; 8 nucleotides align to TRBD1. V lost 4 bases and J lost 4; bases outside the gene matches: 9. The CDR3 runs 15 residues. Germline V gene data show CDR1 as LNHNV and CDR2 as YYDKDF (reference sequence). CDR3 coding DNA: TGTGCCACCAGCACCCGATTGACAGGGGTATACGAGCAGTACTTC. Amino acid sequence: CATSTRLTGVYEQYF.

The chain joins TRBV6-5 to TRBJ1-5; no reliable D call. CDR1 and CDR2 from the germline V gene are MNHEY and SVGAGI. Trimming cost V 0 bases and J 9 bases, with 9 bases left between them. The CDR3 runs to 13 residues. In nucleotides, the CDR3 is TGTGCCAGCAGTTACTCGATCCGGAGGCCCCAGCATTTT. It encodes CASSYSIRRPQHF.

The chain recombines TRBV27 with TRBJ2-7; 9 positions match TRBD1. J gave up 3 bases and V 5 bases, and 8 bases lay outside the gene matches. Looked up from germline, CDR1 is MNHEY and CDR2 is SMNVEV (reference sequence). The CDR3 length is 15 residues. This chain's CDR3 is CASSLGTGPLYEQYF. The CDR3 coding sequence is TGTGCCAGCAGTCTCGGGACAGGGCCCCTCTACGAGCAGTACTTC.

Only one count was recorded for this clone. The rearrangement links TRBV5-4 to TRBJ1-3, with D uncertain. CDR3 length equals 16 residues. Germline V gene data show CDR1 as SGHNT and CDR2 as YYREEE (reference sequence). Between the trimmed V and J ends, which lost 1 base and 0 bases, there was a span of 11 bases. CDR3 protein: CASSLRGSLSGNTIYF. In DNA, the CDR3 is TGTGCCAGCAGCTTGCGCGGGTCCCTCTCTGGAAACACCATATATTTT.

V is TRBV30 and J is TRBJ2-1; 8 bases line up with TRBD2. V was pared by 0 bases and J by 0 bases, with 16 bases of the junction left unmatched. This CDR3 contains 20 residues. Looked up from germline, CDR1 is GTSNPN and CDR2 is SVGIG (reference sequence). This CDR3 is CAWSVGPNSGALSSYNEQFF. CDR3 sequence (DNA): TGTGCCTGGAGTGTAGGACCGAATAGCGGGGCCTTAAGCTCCTACAATGAGCAGTTCTTC.

This clone showed up just a few times. The CDR3 reads CASSQIGLADTDTQYF. DNA of the CDR3: TGCGCCAGCAGCCAGATAGGACTAGCGGACACAGATACGCAGTATTTT. The rearrangement uses TRBV4-3 and TRBJ2-3; 10 bases agree with TRBD2. V lost 3 bases, J lost 2 bases, and 5 bases stayed unmatched. Germline-derived CDR1 and CDR2 are LGHNA and YSLEER. The CDR3 length is 16 residues.

The J gene is TRBJ2-2, the V gene TRBV19; 8 bases match TRBD2. CDR1 is LNHDA, CDR2 SQIVND, per germline (reference sequence). Losses at the gene ends were 2 bases for V and 2 bases for J; bases not matched to a gene: 7. CDR3 size: 17 residues. The CDR3 protein is CASSIRASGGNTGELFF. The CDR3, as DNA: TGTGCCAGTAGTATACGTGCCAGCGGGGGTAACACCGGGGAGCTGTTTTTT. The variable domain in full, completed from reference TRBV19 and TRBJ2-2, reads DGGITQSPKYLFRKEGQNVTLSCEQNLNHDAMYWYRQDPGQGLRLIYYSQIVNDFQKGDIAEGYSVSREKKESFPLTVTSAQKNPTAFYLCASSIRASGGNTGELFFGEGSRLTVL.

The chain recombines TRBV2 with TRBJ1-1; the D gene is possibly TRBD1 (5 bases). Germline V gene lookup returns CDR1 SNHLY and CDR2 FYNNEI. The V and J ends lost 7 bases and 3 bases respectively, with 12 bases between them. The CDR3 spans 13 residues. Here the CDR3 DNA reads TGTGCCAGCAAGCTGGGGGGGTACACTGAAGCTTTCTTT. It translates to CASKLGGYTEAFF. Full variable domain (rest looked up from reference TRBV2 and TRBJ1-1): EPEVTQTPSHQVTQMGQEVILRCVPISNHLYFYWYRQILGQKVEFLVSFYNNEISEKSEIFDDQFSVERPDGSNFTLKIRSTKLEDSAMYFCASKLGGYTEAFFGQGTRLTVV.

V usage is TRBV2 and J usage is TRBJ1-3, with D tentatively TRBD1 (6 bases). Trimming took off 7 bases at V and 0 bases at J, with 13 bases between the two ends. The CDR3 covers 15 residues. Germline values: CDR1 SNHLY, CDR2 FYNNEI. CDR3: CASTPQGFSGNTIYF. The CDR3 DNA reads TGTGCCAGCACCCCACAGGGTTTCTCTGGAAACACCATATATTTT.

This chain joins TRBV5-1 and TRBJ2-2; 9 bases match TRBD1. CDR1 is SGHRS, CDR2 YFSETQ, per germline. The CDR3 runs 17 residues. Losses at the gene ends were 4 bases for V and 2 bases for J; bases not matched to a gene: 9. The CDR3 region is CASSLRSGQGNTGELFF. For the CDR3, the DNA is TGCGCCAGCAGCCTCAGGTCGGGACAGGGTAACACCGGGGAGCTGTTTTTT.

For this clone: This sample also contains other DNA sequences that code for the same CDR3. J is TRBJ2-3 and V is TRBV5-4, with 7 bases identical to TRBD2. Germline V gene sequence: CDR1 SGHNT, CDR2 YYREEE (reference sequence). Trimming removed 7 bases from V and 0 bases from J; junction bases left unmatched: 11. The CDR3 is made up of 16 amino acids. In DNA, the CDR3 is TGTGCCAGCCGAAGAGGTGGGGGGGGTAGCACAGATACGCAGTATTTT. Amino acid sequence: CASRRGGGGSTDTQYF.

J is TRBJ1-4 and V is TRBV7-6; D not resolved. The CDR3 extends over 15 amino acids. Germline assignment: CDR1 SGHVS and CDR2 FNYEAQ. V was trimmed by 1 base and J by 7 bases, leaving 13 bases between them. The CDR3 spells CASSLDSTIGEKLFF. The CDR3 DNA follows: TGTGCCAGCAGCTTAGACTCCACGATCGGTGAAAAACTGTTTTTT.

The V call is TRBV11-1, the J call TRBJ1-1; D perhaps matches TRBD1 (5 bases). The CDR3 runs to 16 residues. Trimming took 1 base from V and 4 from J, leaving 16 bases between them. Looked up from germline, CDR1 is SGHAT and CDR2 is FQDESV (reference sequence). CDR3: CASSLDLQGLSTEAFF. CDR3 nucleotides: TGTGCCAGCAGCTTAGATCTGCAGGGCTTGAGCACTGAAGCTTTCTTT. Combining the CDR3 with reference TRBV11-1 and TRBJ1-1 gives the whole variable domain EAEVAQSPRYKITEKSQAVAFWCDPISGHATLYWYRQILGQGPELLVQFQDESVVDDSQLPKDRFSAERLKGVDSTLKIQPAELGDSAMYLCASSLDLQGLSTEAFFGQGTRLTVV.

The chain combines TRBV11-2 with TRBJ2-3; 9 bases fit TRBD2. Germline V gives CDR1 SGHAT, CDR2 FQNNGV. V shed 1 base, J shed 4 bases, and the junction held 9 bases outside the gene matches. This CDR3 has 17 residues. CDR3: CASSLGTSRGGSDTQYF. The DNA for the CDR3 is TGTGCCAGCAGCTTAGGGACATCGCGGGGGGGTTCAGATACGCAGTATTTT.

The V gene is TRBV6-4, the J gene TRBJ2-2, with 9 bases lining up with TRBD2. The V segment lost 3 bases and the J segment 6 bases; nucleotides outside the gene matches: 5. CDR1 is MRHNA and CDR2 is SNTAGT in the germline V gene. The CDR3 sequence is 15 residues long. The CDR3 loop is CASSESSGVAGELFF. In nucleotides, the CDR3 is TGTGCCAGCAGTGAATCTAGCGGGGTCGCCGGGGAGCTGTTTTTT.

This rearrangement joins TRBV19 to TRBJ1-5; 8 nucleotides line up with TRBD1. Germline V gene sequence: CDR1 LNHDA, CDR2 SQIVND (reference sequence). The CDR3 length is 15 residues. V shed 1 base and J 6 bases; nucleotides not matched to a gene: 5. The CDR3 loop reads CASSIAGTGTQPQHF. CDR3 DNA: TGTGCCAGTAGTATAGCCGGGACAGGTACTCAGCCCCAGCATTTT.

V usage is TRBV20-1 and J usage is TRBJ1-1, with D unclear. CDR1 and CDR2 (germline): DFQATT, SNEGSKA (reference sequence). The CDR3 totals 11 residues. V was cut by 0 bases and J by 8 bases, with 7 bases left in between. In DNA, the CDR3 is TGCAGTGCTAGAGATCAGGTAGAAGCTTTCTTT. Its protein product is CSARDQVEAFF.

V gene TRBV15 combines with J gene TRBJ1-1; the match to TRBD1 covers 7 bases. The CDR3 loop spans 15 amino acids. Trimming removed 1 base from V and 2 bases from J; junction bases left unmatched: 4. Germline V gene sequence: CDR1 LNHNV, CDR2 YYDKDF (reference sequence). The CDR3 DNA reads as TGTGCCACCAGCAGAGTCCGACAGGGAAACACTGAAGCTTTCTTT. Translation: CATSRVRQGNTEAFF.

Here the CDR3 DNA reads TGTGCCAGCAGCCACAGGACAGGGGGCAGGCAGCCCCAGCATTTT. This sequence encodes CASSHRTGGRQPQHF. The gene calls are TRBV6-5 and TRBJ1-5; TRBD1 matches at 11 bases. The CDR3 runs to 15 residues. V lost 6 bases, J lost 7 bases, and 8 bases stayed unmatched. Germline V lookup: CDR1 MNHEY, CDR2 SVGAGI.

This clone appeared once. The chain has TRBV11-2 and TRBJ2-1; 11 bases match TRBD1. The CDR3 runs 17 residues. Germline CDR1 is SGHAT and CDR2 is FQNNGV. V trimming: 4 bases; J trimming: 4 bases; junction bases outside the gene matches: 9. CDR3 residues: CASSSTVGTGGYNEQFF. CDR3 nucleotides: TGTGCCAGCAGCTCGACTGTCGGGACAGGGGGTTACAATGAGCAGTTCTTC.

CDR3 sequence (DNA): TGCAGTGCTCACAGCTTGGATACGCAGTATTTT. Translated, it gives CSAHSLDTQYF. The V gene is TRBV20-1, the J gene TRBJ2-3; no reliable D call. In germline, CDR1 is DFQATT, CDR2 SNEGSKA (reference sequence). Between the trimmed V and J ends, which lost 5 bases and 6 bases, there was a span of 9 bases. This CDR3 spans 11 amino acids.